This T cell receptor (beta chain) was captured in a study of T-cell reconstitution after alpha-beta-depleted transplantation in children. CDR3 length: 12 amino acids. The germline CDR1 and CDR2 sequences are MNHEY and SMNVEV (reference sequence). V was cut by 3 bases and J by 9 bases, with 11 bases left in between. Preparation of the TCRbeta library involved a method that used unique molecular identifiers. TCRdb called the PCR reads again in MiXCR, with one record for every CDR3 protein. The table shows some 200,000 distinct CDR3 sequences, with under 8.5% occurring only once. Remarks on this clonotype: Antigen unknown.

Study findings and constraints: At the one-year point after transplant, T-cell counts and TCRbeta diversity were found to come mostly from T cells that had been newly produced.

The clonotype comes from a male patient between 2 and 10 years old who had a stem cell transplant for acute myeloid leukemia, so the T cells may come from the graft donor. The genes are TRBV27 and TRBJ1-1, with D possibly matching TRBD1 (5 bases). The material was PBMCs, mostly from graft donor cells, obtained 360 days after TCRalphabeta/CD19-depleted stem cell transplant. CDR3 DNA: TGTGCCAGCAGTTTGATGAGGGGTAAAGCTTTCTTT. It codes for CASSLMRGKAFF.